These T cell receptor beta chains were read from a single sample in a study of PD-1 blockade in mismatch repair-deficient tumors. Measured with immunoSEQ multiplex PCR; TCRdb has only the in-frame clones, and not every one. The table lists tens of thousands of clones, about 85% of them singletons. Source: peripheral blood, taken about 80 weeks after starting pembrolizumab. These receptors all come from an adult with mismatch repair-deficient cancer. CDR3s include the opening cysteine and the closing phenylalanine or tryptophan. A D gene is named only where the DNA matches it firmly. The size entry is marked missing in some rows and otherwise reads once, few, many or a size class.

V: TRBV5-4; J: TRBJ1-1; D: .; size: .; CDR3: CASSSQMTGNTEAFF; DNA: TGTGCCAGCAGCTCCCAGATGACAGGGAACACTGAAGCTTTCTTT
V: TRBV6-1; J: TRBJ2-1; D: .; size: .; CDR3: CASRPGRNNEQFF; DNA: TGTGCCAGCAGGCCGGGACGGAACAATGAGCAGTTCTTC
V: TRBV14; J: TRBJ2-5; D: TRBD2; size: .; CDR3: CASSLGLAEQETQYF; DNA: TGTGCCAGCAGCCTGGGACTAGCGGAGCAAGAGACCCAGTACTTC
V: TRBV28; J: TRBJ1-5; D: .; size: .; CDR3: CASGQGSNQPQHF; DNA: TGTGCCAGCGGGCAGGGCAGCAATCAGCCCCAGCATTTT
V: TRBV19; J: TRBJ1-5; D: .; size: few; CDR3: CASSTDSDQPQHF; DNA: TGTGCCAGTAGTACCGACAGTGATCAGCCCCAGCATTTT
V: TRBV5-5; J: TRBJ1-1; D: .; size: .; CDR3: CASSLVRLNTEAFF; DNA: TGTGCCAGCAGCTTAGTACGGTTGAACACTGAAGCTTTCTTT
V: TRBV10-3; J: TRBJ1-5; D: .; size: .; CDR3: CAISESGPGINQPQHF; DNA: TGTGCCATCAGTGAGTCGGGCCCGGGGATCAATCAGCCCCAGCATTTT
V: TRBV15; J: TRBJ2-7; D: .; size: .; CDR3: CATSRDRTYEQYF; DNA: TGTGCCACCAGCAGAGATCGAACCTACGAGCAGTACTTC
V: TRBV29-1; J: TRBJ2-1; D: .; size: .; CDR3: CSVAPNNNEQFF; DNA: TGCAGCGTTGCCCCTAACAATAATGAGCAGTTCTTC
V: TRBV10-1; J: TRBJ1-1; D: TRBD1; size: .; CDR3: CASSDSWTGLLGSEAFF; DNA: TGCGCCAGCAGTGACTCATGGACAGGGCTGTTGGGCTCTGAAGCTTTCTTT
V: TRBV6-4; J: TRBJ2-2; D: TRBD2; size: .; CDR3: CASSREGGGELFF; DNA: TGTGCCAGTTCTCGGGAGGGCGGCGGGGAGCTGTTTTTT
V: TRBV7-2; J: TRBJ2-3; D: .; size: .; CDR3: CASSLQRRPTDTQYF; DNA: TGTGCCAGCAGCTTACAAAGGCGGCCCACAGATACGCAGTATTTT
V: TRBV9; J: TRBJ2-3; D: .; size: .; CDR3: CASSFQRSTDTQYF; DNA: TGTGCCAGCAGCTTCCAGCGGAGCACAGATACGCAGTATTTT
V: TRBV7-3; J: TRBJ2-5; D: .; size: once; CDR3: CASSLNPRETQYF; DNA: TGTGCCAGCAGCTTAAATCCCCGGGAGACCCAGTACTTC
V: TRBV4-3; J: TRBJ2-6; D: .; size: .; CDR3: CASSQDLPAGSGANVLTF; DNA: TGCGCCAGCAGCCAAGATTTGCCGGCTGGGTCTGGGGCCAACGTCCTGACTTTC
V: TRBV15; J: TRBJ2-5; D: TRBD1; size: .; CDR3: CATSMSGDRGETQYF; DNA: TGTGCCACCAGCATGTCAGGGGACAGGGGGGAGACCCAGTACTTC
V: TRBV6-9; J: TRBJ2-1; D: .; size: .; CDR3: CASSLRWGDNEQFF; DNA: TGTGCCAGCAGTTTACGTTGGGGGGACAATGAGCAGTTCTTC
V: TRBV7-9; J: TRBJ2-1; D: .; size: .; CDR3: CASSLAGAGTYNEQFF; DNA: TGTGCCAGCAGCTTAGCGGGAGCAGGAACCTACAATGAGCAGTTCTTC
V: TRBV6-5; J: TRBJ2-1; D: .; size: once; CDR3: CASSFKYEQFF; DNA: TGTGCCAGCAGTTTCAAGTATGAGCAGTTCTTC
V: TRBV30; J: TRBJ2-1; D: TRBD2; size: .; CDR3: CAWKGRAGDNEQFF; DNA: TGTGCCTGGAAGGGTAGGGCGGGAGACAATGAGCAGTTCTTC
V: TRBV2; J: TRBJ1-1; D: .; size: .; CDR3: CASSVYTEAFF; DNA: TGTGCCAGCAGTGTGTACACTGAAGCTTTCTTT
V: TRBV5-1; J: TRBJ2-1; D: TRBD2; size: .; CDR3: CASSLTSGSYNEQLF; DNA: TGCGCCAGCAGCTTAACTAGCGGTTCCTACAATGAGCAGCTCTTC
V: TRBV19; J: TRBJ2-7; D: .; size: .; CDR3: CASSSSRDLQYF; DNA: TGTGCCAGTAGTTCTTCCCGGGACTTGCAGTACTTC
V: TRBV5-4; J: TRBJ2-7; D: TRBD1; size: large; CDR3: CASSWGTVSYEQYF; DNA: TGTGCCAGCAGCTGGGGGACAGTCTCCTACGAGCAGTACTTC
V: TRBV11-3; J: TRBJ1-1; D: .; size: .; CDR3: CASSLWEASAFF; DNA: TGTGCCAGCAGCCTATGGGAGGCGAGCGCTTTCTTT
V: TRBV13; J: TRBJ2-7; D: .; size: .; CDR3: CASSLESDEQYF; DNA: TGTGCCAGCAGCTTAGAATCGGACGAGCAGTACTTC
V: TRBV27; J: TRBJ2-5; D: TRBD2; size: .; CDR3: CASSGLAGVETQYF; DNA: TGTGCCAGCAGTGGCCTAGCGGGAGTAGAGACCCAGTACTTC
V: TRBV2; J: TRBJ1-2; D: TRBD1; size: .; CDR3: CASSEGTGNYGYTF; DNA: TGTGCCAGCAGTGAAGGGACAGGGAACTATGGCTACACCTTC
V: TRBV6-5; J: TRBJ1-5; D: .; size: .; CDR3: CATTTRGGQPQHF; DNA: TGTGCCACCACCACGAGGGGTGGACAGCCCCAGCATTTT
V: TRBV18; J: TRBJ2-1; D: .; size: .; CDR3: CASSPLANEQFF; DNA: TGTGCCAGCTCACCTTTAGCTAATGAGCAGTTCTTC
V: TRBV10-3; J: TRBJ2-5; D: .; size: .; CDR3: CAIRPTGGQETQYF; DNA: TGTGCCATCAGGCCGACAGGCGGTCAAGAGACCCAGTACTTC
V: TRBV29-1; J: TRBJ1-2; D: .; size: .; CDR3: CSVLGGTNYGYTF; DNA: TGCAGCGTACTAGGGGGGACTAACTATGGCTACACCTTC
V: TRBV19; J: TRBJ1-4; D: .; size: .; CDR3: CASKVRVAGKLFF; DNA: TGTGCCAGTAAGGTCAGGGTAGCGGGAAAACTGTTTTTT
V: TRBV7-2; J: TRBJ2-5; D: .; size: .; CDR3: CASSPGGREGRETQYF; DNA: TGTGCCAGCAGCCCAGGGGGGAGGGAGGGGAGAGAGACCCAGTACTTC
V: TRBV11-3; J: TRBJ2-1; D: .; size: .; CDR3: CASSYSHSGDSYNEQFF; DNA: TGTGCCAGCAGCTACTCCCATAGCGGAGATTCTTACAATGAGCAGTTCTTC
V: TRBV5-4; J: TRBJ2-3; D: .; size: .; CDR3: CASRSATVTDTQYF; DNA: TGTGCCAGCAGGTCGGCGACAGTCACAGATACGCAGTATTTT
V: TRBV19; J: TRBJ2-1; D: .; size: .; CDR3: CASTPRGSYNEQFF; DNA: TGTGCCAGTACACCGAGGGGCAGTTACAATGAGCAGTTCTTC
V: TRBV9; J: TRBJ2-1; D: .; size: .; CDR3: CASSPRLRYNEQFF; DNA: TGTGCCAGCAGCCCACGACTGAGGTACAATGAGCAGTTCTTC